The clone carrying this T cell receptor beta chain was seen at least ten times. These data belong to a study of T cells in Graves' hyperthyroidism and ophthalmopathy. Germline CDR1 is DFQATT and CDR2 is SNEGSKA (reference sequence). The CDR3 is made up of 16 amino acids. Between the trimmed V and J ends, which lost 4 bases and 1 base, there was a span of 17 bases. Researchers amplified the TCR beta CDR3 regions from RNA transcripts. Primed by the HTBI set, a first-round RT-PCR was run on the TCR CDR3. TCRdb re-called the multiplex PCR reads with MiXCR, one entry per CDR3 protein. The data contain a few hundred thousand distinct CDR3 sequences, 40% to 50% of them seen just once; the ten biggest clones take up about 40%.

The clonotype was recovered from an adult woman with Graves' disease, either hyperthyroidism or ophthalmopathy (not recorded which). Sequenced input: peripheral blood or thyroid tissue (not recorded which). The chain uses TRBV20-1 and TRBJ1-5, with D perhaps TRBD1 (5 bases). The CDR3 DNA is TGCAGTGCTATCCCTCTCTCCGGGGGGAGCAATCAGCCCCAGCATTTT. It yields the protein CSAIPLSGGSNQPQHF.